A selection of T cell receptor beta chains follows, all from one sample in a study of T cells in Graves' hyperthyroidism and ophthalmopathy. One entry per CDR3 protein results from TCRdb running MiXCR on the multiplex PCR reads. The sample has approximately 600,000 distinct CDR3 sequences, 14% seen once. Sequenced: blood. Receptors were obtained from a woman under 30 with Graves' ophthalmopathy. CDR3s include the opening cysteine and the closing phenylalanine or tryptophan. The D gene is left open where the match is weak. Clone size is shown for a subset of rows, as once, few, many or a class of expanded clone.

cdr3_nt	cdr3_aa	d_call	v_call	j_call	clone_size	cdr3_length
TGTGCCAGCAGTGATAACAAGGGGTTGGTAACTGAAGCTTTCTTT	CASSDNKGLVTEAFF	-	TRBV12-3/TRBV12-4	TRBJ1-1	many	15
TGTGCCAGCAGCTTGTATCTAACCCCCTACAATGAGCAGTTCTTC	CASSLYLTPYNEQFF	-	TRBV5-8	TRBJ2-1	many	15
TGCAGTGCTTTAACTCGACAGGGGGCGAAGCCTGGGGCCAACGTCCTGACTTTC	CSALTRQGAKPGANVLTF	TRBD1	TRBV20-1	TRBJ2-6	-	18
TGCAGCGCTTCCCGGGAGGGAATCGGGGAGCTGTTTTTT	CSASREGIGELFF	TRBD2	TRBV29-1	TRBJ2-2	-	13
TGTGCCAGCAGCGGAGGGGCGTTAAGGACCTACGAGCAGTACTTC	CASSGGALRTYEQYF	-	TRBV7-2	TRBJ2-7	many	15
TGTGCCAGCAGCTGGGGACAGACTAGCACAGATACGCAGTATTTT	CASSWGQTSTDTQYF	TRBD1	TRBV5-6	TRBJ2-3	many	15
TGTGCCAGCAGCCATCCAGGGGGCAGCGGGAATGAGCAGTTCTTC	CASSHPGGSGNEQFF	TRBD1	TRBV14	TRBJ2-1	many	15
TGCAGCGTTGCGAGCGGGAGCTCCTACAATGAGCAGTTCTTC	CSVASGSSYNEQFF	TRBD2	TRBV29-1	TRBJ2-1	-	14
TGTGCCTGGAGTGAAGGACAGGGGGTCAAAAACATTCAGTACTTC	CAWSEGQGVKNIQYF	TRBD1	TRBV30	TRBJ2-4	many	15
TGTGCCAGCAGCGGAACAACCTACGAGCAGTACTTC	CASSGTTYEQYF	-	TRBV7-9	TRBJ2-7	many	12
TGTGCCAGCAGCCCCCGGGAGTTCACCTACAATGAGCAGTTCTTC	CASSPREFTYNEQFF	-	TRBV9	TRBJ2-1	-	15